This record looks at one T cell receptor (beta chain) sequence and its context. As yet, its antigen is unknown. This sample is drawn from a study of response to subunit inactivated influenza vaccine. Study results and caveats: The authors put forward the suggestion that each seasonal influenza vaccination may bring in only a limited number of new T cells.

TCRdb reprocessed the RT-PCR reads with MiXCR, giving one entry per CDR3 protein. Of 860,000 or so distinct CDR3 sequences listed, less than 25% are singletons. The germline CDR1 and CDR2 sequences are DFQATT and SNEGSKA (reference sequence). The CDR3 extends over 14 amino acids. V was trimmed by 1 base and J by 3 bases, leaving 10 bases between them. The receptor was isolated from a man aged 50 to 60 who received an inactivated influenza vaccine. The gene calls are TRBV20-1 and TRBJ1-5, with D possibly TRBD1 on 6 matching bases. Sequencing was performed on PBMCs from blood, taken 5 to 6 days after vaccination. The CDR3 here is CSARVGQYNQPQHF. DNA of the CDR3: TGCAGTGCTAGAGTAGGACAGTACAATCAGCCCCAGCATTTT.